These 23 T cell receptor beta chains came from one sample sequenced in a study of T cell repertoires in cytomegalovirus infection. TCRdb analysed the reads with MiXCR anew, one entry per CDR3 protein. The data show 250,000 to 300,000 distinct CDR3 sequences, with about a quarter seen just once and more than 11% held by the top ten. Source material: PBMCs. These receptors all come from a human donor in good health (CMV status not recorded). Some clones in this sample may be carry-over from other donors' samples.

V gene TRBV5-6 combines with J gene TRBJ2-4, with a weak D call TRBD1 (6 bases). The length of the CDR3 is 14 residues. Germline CDR1 and CDR2: SGHDT and YYEEEE. The V gene lost 4 bases and the J gene lost 1 base, with 9 bases spanning the gap. This CDR3 reads CASSITGAKNIQYF. CDR3 DNA: TGTGCCAGCAGCATCACAGGGGCCAAAAACATTCAGTACTTC.

The chain has TRBV20-1 and TRBJ1-3, with no clear D. Germline lookup yields CDR1 DFQATT and CDR2 SNEGSKA (reference sequence). V lost 2 bases to trimming and J lost 0 bases, with 5 bases between them. The CDR3 length is 13 residues. The CDR3 region has the DNA TGCAGTGCTAGACTTAGCTCTGGAAACACCATATATTTT. Amino acid sequence: CSARLSSGNTIYF.

This clonotype was recorded many times. V gene TRBV7-2 combines with J gene TRBJ2-2; TRBD1 might be the D (5 bases). This CDR3 is 14 amino acids long. CDR1 and CDR2 from the germline V gene are SGHTA and FQGNSA. V dropped 2 bases and J dropped 4 bases, with 8 bases sitting between them. In nucleotides, the CDR3 is TGTGCCAGCAGCTTAAGGGGTGGCACCGGGGAGCTGTTTTTT. It yields the protein CASSLRGGTGELFF.

This clonotype has more than one count but fewer than ten. The gene calls are TRBV5-1 and TRBJ2-7, with 10 bases identical to TRBD2. This CDR3 has 15 residues. With 0 bases clipped from V and 0 bases from J, the junction kept 0 bases outside the gene matches. CDR1 and CDR2 from the germline V gene are SGHRS and YFSETQ. The CDR3 reads CASSLVAGGSYEQYF. CDR3 nucleotide sequence: TGCGCCAGCAGCTTGGTAGCGGGGGGCTCCTACGAGCAGTACTTC.

This clonotype was observed many times. The V gene is TRBV7-2, the J gene TRBJ1-6; D remains unclear. Germline CDR1 SGHTA, CDR2 FQGNSA. V lost 5 bases and J 8 bases, leaving 7 bases between the germline ends. This CDR3 spans 12 amino acids. The CDR3: CASSGGYSPLHF. The CDR3 nucleotides are TGTGCCAGCAGCGGCGGTTATTCACCCCTCCACTTT. Filled out from reference TRBV7-2 and TRBJ1-6, the complete variable domain reads GAGVSQSPSNKVTEKGKDVELRCDPISGHTALYWYRQSLGQGLEFLIYFQGNSAPDKSGLPSDRFSAERTGGSVSTLTIQRTQQEDSAVYLCASSGGYSPLHFGNGTRLTVT.

This clonotype was seen repeatedly, ten times or more. This chain connects TRBV7-2 to TRBJ1-5, with unresolved D. This CDR3 spans 15 amino acids. The ends were cut back, 2 bases at V and 3 bases at J, with 11 bases in the middle. Germline CDR1 SGHTA, CDR2 FQGNSA. CDR3 loop: CASSLTPSYNQPQHF. The CDR3 coding sequence is TGTGCCAGCAGCTTAACCCCCAGTTACAATCAGCCCCAGCATTTT.

The rearrangement uses TRBV15 and TRBJ2-1; tentatively, D is TRBD1 (6 bases). CDR1 and CDR2 (germline): LNHNV, YYDKDF (reference sequence). V lost 2 bases and J 8 bases, leaving 13 bases between the germline ends. CDR3 length: 14 amino acids. CDR3 residues: CATSRKTGVDEQFF. CDR3 bases: TGTGCCACCAGCAGAAAGACAGGAGTCGATGAGCAGTTCTTC.

This chain uses TRBV7-3 with TRBJ2-5; weak D call: TRBD2 (6 bases). The CDR3 has 13 residues. The germline V gene has CDR1 SGHTA and CDR2 FQGTGA. V lost 4 bases, J lost 9 bases, and 15 bases lay in between. The CDR3 sequence: CASSSVDKRAQYF. CDR3 nucleotides: TGTGCCAGCAGCTCCGTCGACAAGCGGGCCCAGTACTTC.

CDR3 residues: CASSERQGMFYGYTF. DNA for the CDR3: TGTGCCAGCAGTGAACGGCAGGGGATGTTTTACGGCTACACCTTC. The chain combines TRBV2 with TRBJ1-2, with D possibly TRBD1 on 6 matching bases. V was cut by 2 bases and J by 8 bases, with 18 bases left in between. The V gene's germline CDR1 is SNHLY and CDR2 FYNNEI. The CDR3 has 15 amino acids. The complete variable domain, with remaining parts taken from reference TRBV2 and TRBJ1-2, reads EPEVTQTPSHQVTQMGQEVILRCVPISNHLYFYWYRQILGQKVEFLVSFYNNEISEKSEIFDDQFSVERPDGSNFTLKIRSTKLEDSAMYFCASSERQGMFYGYTFGSGTRLTVV.

Concerning this clonotype itself: Germline and junction disagree at one end, which may indicate a read error. V usage is TRBV11-2 and J usage is TRBJ1-2; D unclear. Germline loops: CDR1 SGHAT, CDR2 FQNNGV. The CDR3 contains 14 residues. The CDR3 is CASSQARANYGYTF. The CDR3, as DNA: TGCGCCAGCAGCCAGGCCCGCGCGAACTATGGCTACACCTTC.

This clonotype turned up a few times. This chain uses TRBV7-2 with TRBJ2-7; 10 bases line up with TRBD2. CDR3 size: 14 residues. J gave up 9 bases and V 5 bases, and 10 bases lay outside the gene matches. CDR1 SGHTA and CDR2 FQGNSA come from the germline V gene. The DNA for the CDR3 is TGTGCCAGCAGCCGAACTAGCGGGACGATTGGGCAGTACTTC. Protein sequence: CASSRTSGTIGQYF.

This chain connects TRBV6-2 or TRBV6-3 to TRBJ2-1; a possible D gene is TRBD2 (6 bases). The CDR3 sequence is 13 residues long. Deletions cut 5 bases from V and 5 bases from J, with 10 bases between. Germline loops: CDR1 MNHEY, CDR2 SVGEGT. CDR3 amino acids: CASSTLANNEQFF. CDR3 DNA: TGTGCCAGCAGTACGCTAGCGAACAATGAGCAGTTCTTC.

The chain couples TRBV20-1 to TRBJ2-3, with 12 bases fitting TRBD2. CDR1 and CDR2 from the germline V gene are DFQATT and SNEGSKA (reference sequence). Trimming cost V 5 bases and J 4 bases; bases outside gene matches: 10. The CDR3 spans 16 residues. CDR3 protein: CSAGRLAGAGPDTQYF. As DNA, the CDR3 is TGCAGTGCTGGGAGACTAGCGGGAGCCGGGCCAGATACGCAGTATTTT.

This clonotype was detected many times. The chain recombines TRBV7-2 with TRBJ2-4, with D perhaps matching TRBD2 (5 bases). Trimming pared 1 base from V and 0 bases from J, leaving 13 bases between. Germline V gives CDR1 SGHTA, CDR2 FQGNSA. The length of the CDR3 is 17 residues. The CDR3 region is CASSLVPGKLAKNIQYF. Written as DNA, the CDR3 is TGTGCCAGCAGCTTAGTTCCGGGAAAATTAGCCAAAAACATTCAGTACTTC.

The chain has TRBV11-2 and TRBJ1-1, with a tentative D call TRBD1 (5 bases). Germline V gives CDR1 SGHAT, CDR2 FQNNGV. The CDR3 spans 14 residues. Trimming cost V 4 bases and J 5 bases, with 14 bases left between them. The CDR3 DNA reads TGTGCCAGCAGCTGGGGCGTGGGGGGAACTGAAGCTTTCTTT. Translation gives CASSWGVGGTEAFF. Full variable domain (remainder filled in from reference TRBV11-2 and TRBJ1-1): EAGVAQSPRYKIIEKRQSVAFWCNPISGHATLYWYQQILGQGPKLLIQFQNNGVVDDSQLPKDRFSAERLKGVDSTLKIQPAKLEDSAVYLCASSWGVGGTEAFFGQGTRLTVV.

This clonotype was observed once. Mismatch with germline at one junction end may stem from a read error. This CDR3 reads CASSLVRGFQSEQFF. As DNA, the CDR3 is TGTGCCAGCAGCTTAGTCCGGGGATTTCAGAGTGAGCAGTTCTTT. V gene TRBV7-2 combines with J gene TRBJ2-1; D may be TRBD2 (5 bases). Germline V gives CDR1 SGHTA, CDR2 FQGNSA. This CDR3 contains 15 residues.

In this sample, this clonotype turned up many times. This chain joins TRBV7-2 and TRBJ2-1; the match to TRBD1 covers 7 bases. V lost 4 bases to trimming and J lost 7 bases; unmatched junction nucleotides: 7. The germline gives CDR1 SGHTA, CDR2 FQGNSA. This CDR3 region has 14 residues. In DNA form, the CDR3 reads TGTGCCAGCAGCTCGAGGGGGCCAGGTAATGAGCAGTTCTTC. This codes for CASSSRGPGNEQFF.

The chain couples TRBV28 to TRBJ1-1; D perhaps matches TRBD1 (5 bases). Germline lookup yields CDR1 MDHEN and CDR2 SYDVKM. Between the trimmed V and J ends, which lost 8 bases and 0 bases, there was a span of 7 bases. This CDR3 region has 12 residues. The CDR3 region is CASDSLNTEAFF. The CDR3, as DNA: TGTGCCAGCGACAGCCTGAACACTGAAGCTTTCTTT.

Judged by abundance, this clonotype is large. The chain is built from TRBV27 and TRBJ1-2; 8 bases align to TRBD1. This CDR3 is built from 15 residues. Germline lookup yields CDR1 MNHEY and CDR2 SMNVEV (reference sequence). J gave up 7 bases and V 4 bases, and 11 bases lay outside the gene matches. CDR3: CASSSERQGYRGYTF. The CDR3 DNA sequence: TGTGCCAGCAGTTCCGAACGACAGGGGTATCGTGGCTACACCTTC.

This clonotype was found a few times. A read error is possible here, since a much larger clone lies one base away. V and J are TRBV6-1 and TRBJ1-1; tentatively, D is TRBD1 (5 bases). Germline CDR1 is MNHNS and CDR2 is SASEGT. V shed 6 bases and J shed 1 base, with 9 bases lying between them. The length of the CDR3 is 13 residues. CDR3 sequence (DNA): TGTGCCAGCAGCTCAGGGACGAACACTGAAGCTTTCTTT. Protein: CASSSGTNTEAFF.

This chain uses TRBV12-3 or TRBV12-4 with TRBJ2-4; 7 bases agree with TRBD2. The CDR3 contains 14 residues. With V trimmed by 4 bases and J by 12 bases, 12 bases remained unmatched. In DNA, the CDR3 is TGTGCCAGCAGTTCAACAGGACTAGGTACCCCTCAGTACTTC. It yields the protein CASSSTGLGTPQYF.

This clonotype was counted once. V and J are TRBV4-2 and TRBJ2-1, with 10 nucleotides matching TRBD1. Germline CDR1 and CDR2: LGHNA and YNFKEQ. With V trimmed by 1 base and J by 0 bases, 6 bases remained unmatched. This CDR3 is 18 amino acids long. CDR3 sequence (DNA): TGTGCCAGCAGCCAAGGACAGGGGGCCAAGAGCTCCTACAATGAGCAGTTCTTC. Protein sequence: CASSQGQGAKSSYNEQFF.

The table lists this clonotype with many counts. The J gene is TRBJ1-1, the V gene TRBV7-3; D is possibly TRBD1 (6 bases). There are 15 residues in the CDR3. Germline V gene data show CDR1 as SGHTA and CDR2 as FQGTGA. Trimming took 1 base from V and 0 from J, leaving 9 bases between them. CDR3 coding DNA: TGTGCCAGCAGCTTAATGGGGGCCGTGAACACTGAAGCTTTCTTT. Amino acid sequence: CASSLMGAVNTEAFF.